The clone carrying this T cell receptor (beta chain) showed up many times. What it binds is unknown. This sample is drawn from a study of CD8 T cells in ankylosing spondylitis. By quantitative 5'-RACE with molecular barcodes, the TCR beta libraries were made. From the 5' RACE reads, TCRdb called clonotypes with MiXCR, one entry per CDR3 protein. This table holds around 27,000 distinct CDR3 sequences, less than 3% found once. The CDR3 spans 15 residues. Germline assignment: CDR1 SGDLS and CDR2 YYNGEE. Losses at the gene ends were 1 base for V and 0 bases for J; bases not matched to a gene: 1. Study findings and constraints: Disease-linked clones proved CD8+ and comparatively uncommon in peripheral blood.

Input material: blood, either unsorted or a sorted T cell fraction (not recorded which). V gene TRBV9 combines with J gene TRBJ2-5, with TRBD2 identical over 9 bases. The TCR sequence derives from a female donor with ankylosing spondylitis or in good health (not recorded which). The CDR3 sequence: CASSVLAGNQETQYF. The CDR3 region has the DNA TGTGCCAGCAGCGTACTAGCGGGGAACCAAGAGACCCAGTACTTC. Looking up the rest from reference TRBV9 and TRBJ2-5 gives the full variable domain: DSGVTQTPKHLITATGQRVTLRCSPRSGDLSVYWYQQSLDQGLQFLIQYYNGEERAKGNILERFSAQQFPDLHSELNLSSLELGDSALYFCASSVLAGNQETQYFGPGTRLLVL.